This T cell receptor beta chain was sequenced in a study of blood T cell repertoires in COVID-19. As for the study in general: Researchers got acute and convalescent COVID-19 samples from the United States, Italy and Spain. PBMCs, B-cell-depleted T cells, or T cells provided the cDNA or gDNA that made up the material.

Repertoires were generated with immunoSEQ multiplex PCR, while TCRdb's copy carries only in-frame clones and drops some. The sample includes about 150,000 clones, roughly 83% of them seen just once. Material for sequencing was peripheral blood. The TCR comes from a woman in her sixties with acute or convalescent COVID-19.

This chain's CDR3 is CATSSHGRGTPYNEQFF. The CDR3 coding sequence is TGTGCCACCAGCAGTCACGGGCGGGGGACCCCCTACAATGAGCAGTTCTTC. The gene calls are TRBV15 and TRBJ2-1, with 7 bases that match TRBD2. Germline V CDR1 and CDR2: LNHNV, YYDKDF (reference sequence). This CDR3 has 17 amino acids. Germline trimming cut 3 bases from V and 2 bases from J; bases unmatched to any gene: 10.